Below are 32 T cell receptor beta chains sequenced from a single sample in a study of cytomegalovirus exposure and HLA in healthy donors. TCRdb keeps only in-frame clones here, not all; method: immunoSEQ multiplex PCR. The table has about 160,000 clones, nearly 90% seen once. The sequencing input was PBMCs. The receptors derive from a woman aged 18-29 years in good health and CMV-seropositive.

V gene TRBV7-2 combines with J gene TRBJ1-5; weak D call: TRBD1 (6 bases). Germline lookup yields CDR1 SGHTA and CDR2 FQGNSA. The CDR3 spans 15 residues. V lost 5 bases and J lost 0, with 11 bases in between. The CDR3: CASSPGQHSNQPQHF. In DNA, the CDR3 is TGTGCCAGCAGCCCGGGACAACATAGCAATCAGCCCCAGCATTTT.

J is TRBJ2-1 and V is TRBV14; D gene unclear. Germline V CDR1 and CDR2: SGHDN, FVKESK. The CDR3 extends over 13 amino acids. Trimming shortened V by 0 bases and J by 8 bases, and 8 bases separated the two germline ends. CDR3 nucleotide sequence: TGTGCCAGCAGCCAAGAGGGCCGCGATGAGCAGTTCTTC. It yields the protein CASSQEGRDEQFF.

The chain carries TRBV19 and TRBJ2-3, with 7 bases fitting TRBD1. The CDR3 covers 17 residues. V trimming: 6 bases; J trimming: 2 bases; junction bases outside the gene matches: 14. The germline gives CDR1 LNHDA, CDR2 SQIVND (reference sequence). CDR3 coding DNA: TGTGCCAGTAGCGGGACAGCCCCTTGGAGAACCACAGATACGCAGTATTTT. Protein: CASSGTAPWRTTDTQYF.

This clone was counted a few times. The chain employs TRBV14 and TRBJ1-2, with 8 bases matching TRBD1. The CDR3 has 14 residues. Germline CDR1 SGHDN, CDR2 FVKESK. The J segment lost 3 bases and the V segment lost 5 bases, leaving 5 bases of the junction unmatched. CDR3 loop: CASSSRTGHYGYTF. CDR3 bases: TGTGCCAGCAGCTCGCGGACAGGGCACTATGGCTACACCTTC.

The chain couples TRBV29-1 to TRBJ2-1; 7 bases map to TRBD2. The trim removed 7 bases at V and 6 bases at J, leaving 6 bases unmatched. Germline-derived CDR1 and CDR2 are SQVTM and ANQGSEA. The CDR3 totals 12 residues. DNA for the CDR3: TGCAGCGGGGAGGGCCGGGCCAATGAGCAGTTCTTC. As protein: CSGEGRANEQFF.

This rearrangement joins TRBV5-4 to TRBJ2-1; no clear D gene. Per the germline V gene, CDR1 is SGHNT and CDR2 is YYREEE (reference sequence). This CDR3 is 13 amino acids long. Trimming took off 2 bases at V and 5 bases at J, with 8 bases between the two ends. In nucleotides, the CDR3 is TGTGCCAGCAGCTTTGGGCAGAACAATGAGCAGTTCTTC. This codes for CASSFGQNNEQFF.

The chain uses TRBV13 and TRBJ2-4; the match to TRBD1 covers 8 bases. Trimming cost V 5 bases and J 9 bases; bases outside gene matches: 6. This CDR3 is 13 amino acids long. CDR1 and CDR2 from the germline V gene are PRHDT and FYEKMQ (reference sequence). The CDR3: CASSPGQGAIQYF. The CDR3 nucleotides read TGTGCCAGCAGCCCCGGACAGGGTGCCATTCAGTACTTC.

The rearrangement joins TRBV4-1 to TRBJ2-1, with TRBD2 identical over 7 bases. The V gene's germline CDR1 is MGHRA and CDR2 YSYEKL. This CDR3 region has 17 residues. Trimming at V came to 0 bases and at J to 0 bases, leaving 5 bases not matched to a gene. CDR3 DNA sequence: TGCGCCAGCAGCCAAGAGCCAGGGAGGGGCTCCTACAATGAGCAGTTCTTC. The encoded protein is CASSQEPGRGSYNEQFF.

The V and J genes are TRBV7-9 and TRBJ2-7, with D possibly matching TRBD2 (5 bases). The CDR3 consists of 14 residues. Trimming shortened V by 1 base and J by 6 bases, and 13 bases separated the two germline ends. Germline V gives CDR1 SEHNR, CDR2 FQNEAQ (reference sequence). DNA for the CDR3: TGTGCCAGCAGCTTAGGAGGCAGGAGGCTCGAGCAGTACTTC. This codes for CASSLGGRRLEQYF. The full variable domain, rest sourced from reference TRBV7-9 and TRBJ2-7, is DTGVSQNPRHKITKRGQNVTFRCDPISEHNRLYWYRQTLGQGPEFLTYFQNEAQLEKSRLLSDRFSAERPKGSFSTLEIQRTEQGDSAMYLCASSLGGRRLEQYFGPGTRLTVT.

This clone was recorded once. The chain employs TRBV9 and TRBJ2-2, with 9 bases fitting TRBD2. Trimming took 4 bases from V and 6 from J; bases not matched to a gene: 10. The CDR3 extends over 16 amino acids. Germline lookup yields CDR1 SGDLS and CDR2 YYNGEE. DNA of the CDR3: TGTGCCAGCAGCCCGCAAGTGGCGGGAGGGGCCGGGGAGCTGTTTTTT. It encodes CASSPQVAGGAGELFF.

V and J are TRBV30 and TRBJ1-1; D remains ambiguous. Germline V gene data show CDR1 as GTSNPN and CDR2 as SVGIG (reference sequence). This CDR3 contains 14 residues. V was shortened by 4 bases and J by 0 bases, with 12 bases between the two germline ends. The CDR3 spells CAWNEPPMNTEAFF. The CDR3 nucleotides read TGTGCCTGGAACGAACCTCCTATGAACACTGAAGCTTTCTTT. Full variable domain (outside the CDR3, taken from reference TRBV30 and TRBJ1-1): SQTIHQWPATLVQPVGSPLSLECTVEGTSNPNLYWYRQAAGRGLQLLFYSVGIGQISSEVPQNLSASRPQDRQFILSSKKLLLSDSGFYLCAWNEPPMNTEAFFGQGTRLTVV.

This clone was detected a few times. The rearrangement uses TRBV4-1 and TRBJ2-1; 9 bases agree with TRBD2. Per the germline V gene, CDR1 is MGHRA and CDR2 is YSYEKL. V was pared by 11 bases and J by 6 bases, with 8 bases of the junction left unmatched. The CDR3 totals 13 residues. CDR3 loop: CAAGGTSRNEQFF. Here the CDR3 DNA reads TGCGCCGCCGGGGGGACTAGCCGCAATGAGCAGTTCTTC.

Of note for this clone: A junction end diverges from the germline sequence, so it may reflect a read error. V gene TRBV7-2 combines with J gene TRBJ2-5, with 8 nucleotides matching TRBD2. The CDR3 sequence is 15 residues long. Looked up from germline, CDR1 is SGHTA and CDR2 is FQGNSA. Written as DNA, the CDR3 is TGTGCCAGCAGTTTCCCCGGAGCTAGCGGGCTGATGGAAAACTTC. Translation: CASSFPGASGLMENF.

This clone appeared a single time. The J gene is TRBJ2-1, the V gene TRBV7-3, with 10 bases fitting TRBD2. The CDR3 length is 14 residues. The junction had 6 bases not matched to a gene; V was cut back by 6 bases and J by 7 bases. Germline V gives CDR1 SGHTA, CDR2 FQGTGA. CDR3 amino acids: CASRLASGSNEQFF. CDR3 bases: TGTGCCAGCAGGCTGGCTAGCGGGAGTAATGAGCAGTTCTTC.

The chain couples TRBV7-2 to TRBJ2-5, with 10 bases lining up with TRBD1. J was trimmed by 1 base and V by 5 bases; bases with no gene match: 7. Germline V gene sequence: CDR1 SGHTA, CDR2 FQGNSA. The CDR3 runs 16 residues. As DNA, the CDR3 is TGTGCCAGCAGCCCCAGACAGGGGGCTCCCCAAGAGACCCAGTACTTC. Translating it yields CASSPRQGAPQETQYF.

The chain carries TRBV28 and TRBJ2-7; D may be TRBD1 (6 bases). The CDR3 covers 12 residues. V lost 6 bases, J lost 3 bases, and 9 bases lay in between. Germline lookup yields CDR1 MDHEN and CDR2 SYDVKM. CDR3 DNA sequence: TGTGCCAGCAGACAGGGTTTCTACGAGCAGTACTTC. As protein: CASRQGFYEQYF. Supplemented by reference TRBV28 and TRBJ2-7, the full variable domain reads DVKVTQSSRYLVKRTGEKVFLECVQDMDHENMFWYRQDPGLGLRLIYFSYDVKMKEKGDIPEGYSVSREKKERFSLILESASTNQTSMYLCASRQGFYEQYFGPGTRLTVT.

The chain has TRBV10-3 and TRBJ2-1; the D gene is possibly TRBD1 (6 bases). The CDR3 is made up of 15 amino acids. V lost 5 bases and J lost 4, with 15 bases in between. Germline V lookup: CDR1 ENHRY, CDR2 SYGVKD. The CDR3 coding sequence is TGTGCCATCAGTTTCAGGACAGCCGATTACAATGAGCAGTTCTTC. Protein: CAISFRTADYNEQFF.

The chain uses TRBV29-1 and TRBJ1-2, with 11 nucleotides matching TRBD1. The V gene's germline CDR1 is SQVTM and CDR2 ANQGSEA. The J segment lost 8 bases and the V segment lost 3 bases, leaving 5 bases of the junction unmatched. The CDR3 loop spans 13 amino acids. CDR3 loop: CSVEDRGRSGYTF. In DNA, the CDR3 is TGCAGCGTTGAGGACAGGGGGCGATCCGGCTACACCTTC.

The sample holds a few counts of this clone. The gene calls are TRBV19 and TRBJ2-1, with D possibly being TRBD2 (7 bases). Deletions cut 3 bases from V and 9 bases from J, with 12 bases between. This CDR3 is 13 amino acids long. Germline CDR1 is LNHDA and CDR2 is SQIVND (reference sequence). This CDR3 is CASSIGGAGEQFF. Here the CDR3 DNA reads TGTGCCAGTAGTATTGGGGGGGCTGGTGAGCAGTTCTTC.

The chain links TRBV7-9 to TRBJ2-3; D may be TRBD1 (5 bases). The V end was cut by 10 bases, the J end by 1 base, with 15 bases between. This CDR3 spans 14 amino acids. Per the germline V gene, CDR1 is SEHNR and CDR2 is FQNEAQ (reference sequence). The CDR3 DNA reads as TGTGCCACCTCCACCAGGGAACGCACAGATACGCAGTATTTT. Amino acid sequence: CATSTRERTDTQYF.

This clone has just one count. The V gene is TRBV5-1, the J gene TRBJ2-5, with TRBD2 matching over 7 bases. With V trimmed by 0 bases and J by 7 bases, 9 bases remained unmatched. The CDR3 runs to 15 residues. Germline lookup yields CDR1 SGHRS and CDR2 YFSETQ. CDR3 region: CASSLAVGGPLTQYF. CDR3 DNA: TGCGCCAGCAGCTTGGCTGTGGGAGGGCCTCTGACCCAGTACTTC.

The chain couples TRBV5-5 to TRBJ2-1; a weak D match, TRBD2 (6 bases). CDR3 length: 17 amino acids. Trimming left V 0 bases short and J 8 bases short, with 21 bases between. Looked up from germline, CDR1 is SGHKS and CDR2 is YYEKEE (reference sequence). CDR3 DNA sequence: TGTGCCAGCAGCTTGGACGTGGCTAGTGGACTAAAGCATGAGCAGTTCTTC. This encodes CASSLDVASGLKHEQFF.

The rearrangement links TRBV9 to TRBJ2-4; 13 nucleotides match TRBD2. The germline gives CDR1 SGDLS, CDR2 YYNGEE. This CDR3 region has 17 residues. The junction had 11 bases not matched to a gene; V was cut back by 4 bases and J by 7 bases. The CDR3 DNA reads TGTGCCAGCAGCCCCCGGACTAGCGGGAGTAATTACAACATTCAGTACTTC. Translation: CASSPRTSGSNYNIQYF.

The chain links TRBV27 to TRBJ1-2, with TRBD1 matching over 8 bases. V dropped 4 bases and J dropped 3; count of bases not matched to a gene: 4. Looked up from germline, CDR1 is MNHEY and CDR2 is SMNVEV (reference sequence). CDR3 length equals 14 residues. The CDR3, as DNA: TGTGCCAGCAGTTGGGACAGGCTAGACTATGGCTACACCTTC. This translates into CASSWDRLDYGYTF.

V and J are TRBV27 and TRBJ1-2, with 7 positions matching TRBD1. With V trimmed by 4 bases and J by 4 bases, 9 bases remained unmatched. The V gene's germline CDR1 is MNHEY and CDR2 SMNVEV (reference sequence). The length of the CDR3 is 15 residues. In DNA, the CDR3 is TGTGCCAGCAGTTCAGTAGGGGGCCACCTCTATGGCTACACCTTC. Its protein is CASSSVGGHLYGYTF.

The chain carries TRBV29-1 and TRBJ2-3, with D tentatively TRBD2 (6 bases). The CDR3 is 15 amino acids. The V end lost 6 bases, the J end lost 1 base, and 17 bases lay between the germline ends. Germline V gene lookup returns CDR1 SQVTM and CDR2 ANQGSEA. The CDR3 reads CSVAPGLARTDTQYF. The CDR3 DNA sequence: TGCAGCGTCGCTCCGGGACTCGCCCGCACAGATACGCAGTATTTT.

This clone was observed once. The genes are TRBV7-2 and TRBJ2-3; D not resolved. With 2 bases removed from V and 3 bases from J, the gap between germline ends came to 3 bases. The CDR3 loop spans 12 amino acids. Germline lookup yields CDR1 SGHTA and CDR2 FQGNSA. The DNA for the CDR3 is TGTGCCAGCAGCTTATCGACAGATACGCAGTATTTT. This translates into CASSLSTDTQYF. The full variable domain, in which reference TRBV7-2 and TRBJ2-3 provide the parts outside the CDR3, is GAGVSQSPSNKVTEKGKDVELRCDPISGHTALYWYRQSLGQGLEFLIYFQGNSAPDKSGLPSDRFSAERTGGSVSTLTIQRTQQEDSAVYLCASSLSTDTQYFGPGTRLTVL.

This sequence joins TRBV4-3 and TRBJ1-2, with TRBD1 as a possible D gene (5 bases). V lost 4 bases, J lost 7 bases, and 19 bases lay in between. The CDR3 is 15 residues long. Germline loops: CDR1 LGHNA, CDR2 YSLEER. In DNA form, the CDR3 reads TGCGCCAGCAGCCCCTCATGGGGGAGGGAGTCTGGCTACACCTTC. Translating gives CASSPSWGRESGYTF.

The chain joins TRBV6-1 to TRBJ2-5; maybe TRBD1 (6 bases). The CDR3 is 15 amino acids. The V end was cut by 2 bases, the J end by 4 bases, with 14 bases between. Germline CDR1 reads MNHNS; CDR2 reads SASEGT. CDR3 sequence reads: CASSESHREIETQYF. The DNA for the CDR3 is TGTGCCAGCAGTGAAAGCCACAGGGAAATAGAGACCCAGTACTTC.

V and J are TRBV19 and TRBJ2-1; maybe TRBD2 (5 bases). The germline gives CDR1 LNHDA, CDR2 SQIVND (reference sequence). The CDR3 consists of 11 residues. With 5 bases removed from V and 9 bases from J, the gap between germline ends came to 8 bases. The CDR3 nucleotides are TGTGCCAGTAGTGCCAGCGGTGAGCAGTTCTTC. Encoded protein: CASSASGEQFF.

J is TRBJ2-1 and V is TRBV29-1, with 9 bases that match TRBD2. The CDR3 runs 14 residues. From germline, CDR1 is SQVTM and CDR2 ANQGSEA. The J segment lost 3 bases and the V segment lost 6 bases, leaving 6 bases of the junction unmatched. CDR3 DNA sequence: TGCAGCGTCCTAGCAGCGGGAGGCTACAATGAGCAGTTCTTC. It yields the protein CSVLAAGGYNEQFF.

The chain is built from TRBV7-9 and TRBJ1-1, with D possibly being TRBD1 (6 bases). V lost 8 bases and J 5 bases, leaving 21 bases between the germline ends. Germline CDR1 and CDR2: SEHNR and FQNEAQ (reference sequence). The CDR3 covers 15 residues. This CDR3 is CASDSPQGIQTEAFF. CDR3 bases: TGTGCCAGCGATTCACCGCAGGGGATTCAAACTGAAGCTTTCTTT.